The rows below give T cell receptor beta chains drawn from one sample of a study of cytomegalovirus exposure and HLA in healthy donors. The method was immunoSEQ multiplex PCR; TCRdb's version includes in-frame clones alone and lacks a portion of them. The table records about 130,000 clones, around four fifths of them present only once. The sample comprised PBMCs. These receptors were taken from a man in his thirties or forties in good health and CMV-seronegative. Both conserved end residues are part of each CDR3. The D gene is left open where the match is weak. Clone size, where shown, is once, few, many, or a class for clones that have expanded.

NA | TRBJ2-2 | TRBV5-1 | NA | CASSLVALTGELFF | TGCGCCAGCAGCTTGGTAGCCCTCACCGGGGAGCTGTTTTTT
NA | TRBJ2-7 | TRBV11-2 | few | CASSPGQDSSYEQYF | TGTGCCAGCAGCCCGGGGCAGGACAGCTCCTACGAGCAGTACTTC
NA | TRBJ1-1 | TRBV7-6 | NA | CASSLEYRAEAFF | TGTGCCAGCAGCTTAGAGTACAGGGCTGAAGCTTTCTTT
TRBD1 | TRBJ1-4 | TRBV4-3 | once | CASSPGTGTSEKLFF | TGCGCCAGCAGCCCCGGGACAGGGACGAGTGAAAAACTGTTTTTT
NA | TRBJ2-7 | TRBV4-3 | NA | CASSQDYTGLGQYF | TGCGCCAGCAGCCAAGATTATACAGGGTTAGGGCAGTACTTC
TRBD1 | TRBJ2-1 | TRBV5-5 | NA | CASSLRQGLNEQFF | TGTGCCAGCAGCCTTAGACAGGGTCTAAATGAGCAGTTCTTC
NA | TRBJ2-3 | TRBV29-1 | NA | CSVHRWADTQYF | TGCAGCGTTCACAGATGGGCGGATACGCAGTATTTT
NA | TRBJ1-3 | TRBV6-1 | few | CASSEPFVASPLGQEKGNTIYF | TGTGCCAGCAGTGAACCCTTTGTAGCCTCCCCACTGGGGCAGGAAAAGGGAAACACCATATATTTT
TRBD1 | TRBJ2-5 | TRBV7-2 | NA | CASSWDSRSSRSETQYF | TGTGCCAGCAGCTGGGACAGCCGCTCTAGCAGGTCGGAGACCCAGTACTTC
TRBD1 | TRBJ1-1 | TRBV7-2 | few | CASSFSTGRHTEAFF | TGTGCCAGCAGCTTCTCGACAGGGAGGCACACTGAAGCTTTCTTT
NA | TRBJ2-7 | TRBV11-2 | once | CASSPPGDPYEQYF | TGTGCCAGCAGCCCACCGGGGGACCCCTACGAGCAGTACTTC
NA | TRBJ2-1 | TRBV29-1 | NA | CSVEVVRPQEQFF | TGCAGCGTTGAAGTCGTCAGGCCTCAGGAGCAGTTCTTC
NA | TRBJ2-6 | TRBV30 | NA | CAWSVRSSGANVLTF | TGTGCCTGGAGTGTACGCAGCTCTGGGGCCAACGTCCTGACTTTC
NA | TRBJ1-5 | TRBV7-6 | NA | CASKKDTRQHF | TGTGCCAGCAAAAAAGACACGCGCCAGCATTTT
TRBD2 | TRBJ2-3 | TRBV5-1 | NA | CASSLGTSGGAWPDTQYF | TGCGCCAGCAGCTTGGGGACTAGCGGGGGGGCATGGCCAGATACGCAGTATTTT
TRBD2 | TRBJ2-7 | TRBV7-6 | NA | CASSLGRASGSYEQYF | TGTGCCAGCAGCTTAGGCCGGGCTAGCGGCTCCTACGAGCAGTACTTC
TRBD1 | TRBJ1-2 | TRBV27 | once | CASSLTGVFGYTF | TGTGCCAGCAGTTTGACAGGGGTTTTTGGCTACACCTTC
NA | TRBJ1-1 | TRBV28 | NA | CAVGENTEAFF | TGTGCCGTCGGGGAGAACACTGAAGCTTTCTTT
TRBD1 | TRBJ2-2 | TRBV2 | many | CASSGQGGIVGELFF | TGTGCCAGCAGCGGACAGGGGGGAATTGTGGGGGAGCTGTTTTTT
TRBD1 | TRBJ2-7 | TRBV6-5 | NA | CASSTHRDRGYEQYF | TGTGCCAGCAGTACCCACCGGGACAGGGGCTACGAGCAGTACTTC
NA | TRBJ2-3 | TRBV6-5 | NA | CASTPGVASTDTQYF | TGTGCCAGCACTCCAGGTGTGGCTAGCACAGATACGCAGTATTTT
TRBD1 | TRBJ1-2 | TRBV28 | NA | CASSFTVDRGNYGYTF | TGTGCCAGCAGTTTTACAGTTGACAGGGGGAACTATGGCTACACCTTC
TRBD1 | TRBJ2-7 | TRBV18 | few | CASSGQGHKVFYEQYF | TGTGCCAGCTCAGGACAGGGCCATAAAGTTTTCTACGAGCAGTACTTC
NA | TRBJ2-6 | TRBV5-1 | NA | CASSLAWQPTSGANVLTF | TGCGCCAGCAGCTTGGCCTGGCAACCCACCTCTGGGGCCAACGTCCTGACTTTC
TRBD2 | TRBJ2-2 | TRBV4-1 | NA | CASSQPIAGAGGELFF | TGCGCCAGCAGCCAACCTATAGCGGGAGCCGGCGGGGAGCTGTTTTTT
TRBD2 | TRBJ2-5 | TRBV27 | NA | CASSGQGGETQYF | TGTGCCAGCTCAGGGCAGGGAGGGGAGACCCAGTACTTC
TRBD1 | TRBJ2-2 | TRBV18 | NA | CASSPLGQGSTGELFF | TGTGCCAGCTCACCCCTGGGACAGGGGAGCACCGGGGAGCTGTTTTTT
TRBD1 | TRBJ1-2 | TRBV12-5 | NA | CASGLGTGGGGYTF | TGTGCTAGTGGTTTGGGGACAGGGGGCGGAGGCTACACCTTC
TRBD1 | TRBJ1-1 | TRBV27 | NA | CASSLSDRVNTEAFF | TGTGCCAGCAGTTTATCGGACAGGGTGAACACTGAAGCTTTCTTT